The 11 T cell receptor beta chains below were found in one sample sequenced in a study of T-cell reconstitution after alpha-beta-depleted transplantation in children. Preparation of the TCRbeta library involved a method that used unique molecular identifiers. TCRdb independently ran MiXCR on the PCR reads; one entry per CDR3 protein. The top ten hold approximately 3% of the sample, which has 190,000 or so distinct CDR3 sequences, more than 6.5% seen once. Sequenced material: PBMCs from the stem cell graft donor, taken from the stem cell graft. The receptors derive from a human donor who donated a stem cell graft to a child with Wiskott-Aldrich syndrome.

This clonotype has ten or more counts. This chain connects TRBV7-2 to TRBJ2-7; 7 bases map to TRBD2. The CDR3 loop spans 14 amino acids. The V gene end was trimmed by 4 bases and the J gene end by 6 bases; junction bases not matched to a gene: 9. CDR1 is SGHTA and CDR2 is FQGNSA in the germline V gene. CDR3 protein: CASSSGLVFGEQYF. Written as DNA, the CDR3 is TGTGCCAGCAGCTCCGGACTAGTATTCGGCGAGCAGTACTTC.

There are many counts of this clonotype. This chain's CDR3 is CASSQGDKMGYGYTF. The CDR3 DNA reads as TGCGCCAGCAGCCAAGGGGACAAGATGGGCTATGGCTACACCTTC. V and J are TRBV4-1 and TRBJ1-2, with D perhaps TRBD1 (6 bases). This CDR3 has 15 amino acids. The germline CDR1 and CDR2 sequences are MGHRA and YSYEKL. The V and J ends lost 1 base and 4 bases respectively, with 13 bases between them.

This clonotype was found many times. V and J are TRBV9 and TRBJ2-1; D possibly matches TRBD1 or TRBD2 (5 bases each). CDR1 and CDR2 (germline): SGDLS, YYNGEE. V was shortened by 0 bases and J by 5 bases, with 15 bases between the two germline ends. This CDR3 has 16 residues. The CDR3: CASSVAIGTTDNEQFF. DNA for the CDR3: TGTGCCAGCAGCGTAGCTATTGGGACGACAGACAATGAGCAGTTCTTC.

In this sample, this clonotype turned up many times. The chain links TRBV5-1 to TRBJ2-7; D is possibly TRBD1 (5 bases). This CDR3 region has 13 residues. CDR1 is SGHRS and CDR2 is YFSETQ in the germline V gene. The ends were cut back, 0 bases at V and 5 bases at J, with 9 bases in the middle. CDR3 sequence reads: CASSLGRQNEQYF. CDR3 in DNA: TGCGCCAGCAGCTTGGGCCGACAGAACGAGCAGTACTTC.

This chain joins TRBV6-5 and TRBJ1-5; possible D gene TRBD1, 5 bases. The CDR3 is 15 residues long. The V gene lost 0 bases and the J gene lost 0 bases, with 6 bases spanning the gap. Per the germline V gene, CDR1 is MNHEY and CDR2 is SVGAGI. CDR3 amino acids: CASSYSGGSNQPQHF. The CDR3 region has the DNA TGTGCCAGCAGTTACTCTGGGGGTAGCAATCAGCCCCAGCATTTT.

In this sample, this clonotype turned up many times. The chain uses TRBV12-3 or TRBV12-4 and TRBJ1-1; a weak D match, TRBD1 (5 bases). V was cut by 8 bases and J by 7 bases, with 26 bases left in between. This CDR3 comprises 16 residues. CDR3 sequence: CASQLGGSAGVNEAFF. The CDR3 DNA sequence: TGTGCCAGCCAATTGGGGGGGAGCGCCGGGGTCAATGAAGCTTTCTTT.

The chain joins TRBV7-2 to TRBJ2-1; D gene ambiguous. The CDR3 runs to 12 residues. V lost 5 bases to trimming and J lost 3 bases, with 5 bases between them. Germline V gene sequence: CDR1 SGHTA, CDR2 FQGNSA. DNA of the CDR3: TGTGCCAGCAGCCCAATCTACAATGAGCAGTTCTTC. The encoded protein is CASSPIYNEQFF.

This clonotype was found many times. The chain employs TRBV6-5 and TRBJ1-2, with 9 positions matching TRBD1. Germline assignment: CDR1 MNHEY and CDR2 SVGAGI. The CDR3 runs to 16 residues. V dropped 5 bases and J dropped 4; count of bases not matched to a gene: 11. The CDR3 coding sequence is TGTGCCAGCAGTCAGCCACAGGGGGCGGGAGGCTATGGCTACACCTTC. Encoded protein: CASSQPQGAGGYGYTF.

Ten or more counts support this clonotype. The chain carries TRBV6-1 and TRBJ1-5, with a weak D call TRBD1 (6 bases). Germline assignment: CDR1 MNHNS and CDR2 SASEGT. V shed 3 bases and J shed 11 bases, with 11 bases lying between them. The CDR3 is 12 amino acids. In DNA, the CDR3 is TGTGCCAGCAGTGAGACAGGAGGGACCCAGCATTTT. This gives the protein CASSETGGTQHF.

This clonotype was recorded at least ten times. In nucleotides, the CDR3 is TGCGCCAGCAGCTTAGTTGGAGTTCCCTCCTACGAGCAGTACTTC. Amino acids: CASSLVGVPSYEQYF. The J gene is TRBJ2-7, the V gene TRBV5-1; no clear D gene. The CDR3 covers 15 residues. CDR1 is SGHRS, CDR2 YFSETQ, per germline. V shed 2 bases and J shed 0 bases, with 12 bases lying between them.

This clonotype occurred many times. The CDR3 nucleotides read TGCAGTGCTAGGTCCAGCGGGAGAGGTGGGAACACCGGGGAGCTGTTTTTT. Amino acid sequence: CSARSSGRGGNTGELFF. The chain is built from TRBV20-1 and TRBJ2-2; 8 nucleotides agree with TRBD2. Germline values: CDR1 DFQATT, CDR2 SNEGSKA (reference sequence). The V and J ends lost 3 bases and 1 base, in that order; junction bases with no gene match: 10. This CDR3 region has 17 residues.